Given below is one T cell receptor beta chain in context. Its antigen is as yet unknown. These data originate in a study of shared clonotypes between healthy human individuals. About the research overall: Every donor yielded three CD4 naive, three CD4 memory, two CD8 naive and one CD8 memory plate. Study-wide results and limits: The naive CD4 repertoires of several donors were compared, and approximately 4.5% of clonotypes were shared.

The naive CD8 fraction comprised CD45RO-negative cells positively selected for CCR7 and excluded terminally differentiated effector memory CD45RA+ cells. This CDR3 has 14 amino acids. Trimming took 4 bases from V and 6 from J, leaving 13 bases between them. The germline CDR1 and CDR2 sequences are SEHNR and FQNEAQ (reference sequence). The method was immunoSEQ multiplex PCR; TCRdb's version includes in-frame clones alone and lacks a portion of them. The sample includes millions of clones, roughly 91% seen only once; the top ten take about 1.5%. The sequence was obtained from a man between 18 and 29 years old in good health. Some clones in this sample may be carry-over from other donors' samples. Sequenced material: naive CD8+ T cells from PBMCs. The rearrangement uses TRBV7-9 and TRBJ2-1; D gene unclear. The chain's CDR3 is CASSWAALSNEQFF. Written as DNA, the CDR3 is TGTGCCAGCAGCTGGGCGGCGCTTTCCAATGAGCAGTTCTTC.